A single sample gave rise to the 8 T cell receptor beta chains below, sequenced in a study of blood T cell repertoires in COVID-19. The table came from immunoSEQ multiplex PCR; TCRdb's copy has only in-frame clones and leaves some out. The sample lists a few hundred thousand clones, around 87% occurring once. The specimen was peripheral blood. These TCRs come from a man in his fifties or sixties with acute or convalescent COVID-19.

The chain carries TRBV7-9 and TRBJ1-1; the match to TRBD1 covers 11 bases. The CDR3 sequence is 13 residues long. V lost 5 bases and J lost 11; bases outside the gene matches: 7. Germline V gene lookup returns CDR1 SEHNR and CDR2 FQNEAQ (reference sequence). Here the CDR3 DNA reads TGTGCCAGCAGCGAAGGACAGGGGGCGTTTGCTTTCTTT. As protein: CASSEGQGAFAFF.

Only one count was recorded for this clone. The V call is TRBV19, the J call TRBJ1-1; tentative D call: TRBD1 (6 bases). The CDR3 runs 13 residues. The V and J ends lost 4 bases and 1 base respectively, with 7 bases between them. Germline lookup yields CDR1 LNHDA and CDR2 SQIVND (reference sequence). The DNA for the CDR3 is TGTGCCAGTAGTACGGACAGGAACACTGAAGCTTTCTTT. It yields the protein CASSTDRNTEAFF.

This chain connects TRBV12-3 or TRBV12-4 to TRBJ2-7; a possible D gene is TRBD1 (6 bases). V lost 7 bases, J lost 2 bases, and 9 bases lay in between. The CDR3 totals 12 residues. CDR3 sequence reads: CASNRATYEQYF. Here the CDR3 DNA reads TGTGCCAGCAACAGGGCGACCTACGAGCAGTACTTC.

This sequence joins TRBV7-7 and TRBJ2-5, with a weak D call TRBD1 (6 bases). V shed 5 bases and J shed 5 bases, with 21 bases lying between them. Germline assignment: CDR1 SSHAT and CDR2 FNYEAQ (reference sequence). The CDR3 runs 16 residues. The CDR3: CASSKADTGFAETQYF. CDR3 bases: TGTGCCAGCAGCAAAGCTGATACAGGGTTCGCGGAGACCCAGTACTTC. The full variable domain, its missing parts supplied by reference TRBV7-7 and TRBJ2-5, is GAGVSQSPRYKVTKRGQDVTLRCDPISSHATLYWYQQALGQGPEFLTYFNYEAQPDKSGLPSDRFSAERPEGSISTLTIQRTEQRDSAMYRCASSKADTGFAETQYFGPGTRLLVL.

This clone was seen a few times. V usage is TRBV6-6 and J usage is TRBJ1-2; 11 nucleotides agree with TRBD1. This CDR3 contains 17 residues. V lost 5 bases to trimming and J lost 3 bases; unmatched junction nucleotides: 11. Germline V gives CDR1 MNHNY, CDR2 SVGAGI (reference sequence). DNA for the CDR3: TGTGCCAGCAGTCCCGGGACAGGGGGAATGTACGACTATGGCTACACCTTC. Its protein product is CASSPGTGGMYDYGYTF.

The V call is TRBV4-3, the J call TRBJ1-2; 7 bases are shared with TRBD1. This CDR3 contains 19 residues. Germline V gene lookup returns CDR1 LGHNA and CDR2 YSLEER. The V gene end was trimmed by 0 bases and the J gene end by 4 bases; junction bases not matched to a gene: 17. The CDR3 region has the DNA TGCGCCAGCAGCCAAGAAATGGGGGGTGTAGGGGGCGCCGGCTATGGCTACACCTTC. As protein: CASSQEMGGVGGAGYGYTF.

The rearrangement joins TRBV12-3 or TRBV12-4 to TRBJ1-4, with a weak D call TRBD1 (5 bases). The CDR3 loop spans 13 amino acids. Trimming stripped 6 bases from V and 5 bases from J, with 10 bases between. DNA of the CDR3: TGTGCCAGCAGCGGTGGGGCGAATGAAAAACTGTTTTTT. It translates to CASSGGANEKLFF.

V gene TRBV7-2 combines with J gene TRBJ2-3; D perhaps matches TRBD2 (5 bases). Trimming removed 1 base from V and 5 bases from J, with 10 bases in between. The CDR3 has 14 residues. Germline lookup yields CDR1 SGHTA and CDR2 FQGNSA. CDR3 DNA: TGTGCCAGCAGCTTAGGGACTGGTGGAGATACGCAGTATTTT. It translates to CASSLGTGGDTQYF.